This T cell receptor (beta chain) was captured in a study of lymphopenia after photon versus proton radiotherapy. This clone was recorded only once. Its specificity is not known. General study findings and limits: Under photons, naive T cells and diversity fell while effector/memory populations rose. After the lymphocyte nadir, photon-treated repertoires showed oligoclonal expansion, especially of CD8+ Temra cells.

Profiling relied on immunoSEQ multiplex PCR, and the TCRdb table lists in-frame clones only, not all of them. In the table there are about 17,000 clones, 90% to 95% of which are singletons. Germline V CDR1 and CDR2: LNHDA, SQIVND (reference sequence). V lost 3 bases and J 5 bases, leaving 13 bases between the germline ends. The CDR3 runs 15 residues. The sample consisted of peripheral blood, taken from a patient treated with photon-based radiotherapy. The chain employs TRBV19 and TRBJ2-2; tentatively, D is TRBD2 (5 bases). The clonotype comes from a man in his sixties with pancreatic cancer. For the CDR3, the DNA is TGTGCCAGTAGTATGGTCCAGGAGGAGACCGGGGAGCTGTTTTTT. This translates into CASSMVQEETGELFF. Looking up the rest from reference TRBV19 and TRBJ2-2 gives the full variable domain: DGGITQSPKYLFRKEGQNVTLSCEQNLNHDAMYWYRQDPGQGLRLIYYSQIVNDFQKGDIAEGYSVSREKKESFPLTVTSAQKNPTAFYLCASSMVQEETGELFFGEGSRLTVL.